This T cell receptor (beta chain) was found in a study of blood T cell repertoires in COVID-19. Overall study: Samples came from the United States, Italy and Spain, spanning acute and convalescent COVID-19. PBMCs, B-cell-depleted T cells, or T cells provided the cDNA or gDNA that made up the material.

Authors' data handling: The assay estimated nucleated cells by amplifying reference gene primers. Clones were read by immunoSEQ multiplex PCR, and TCRdb kept only the in-frame ones, dropping some. The V and J calls and clone size are taken from that table; D and trimming were inferred from the DNA. The table lists more than 150,000 clones, roughly nine tenths of them singletons, with about 3.9% in the top ten. Germline-derived CDR1 and CDR2 are MNHNY and SVGAGI (reference sequence). The length of the CDR3 is 14 residues. Trimming cost V 2 bases and J 1 base, with 8 bases left between them. The sequence was collected from a woman in her 70s with acute or convalescent COVID-19. Sequencing used peripheral blood. The V and J genes are TRBV6-6 and TRBJ1-1, with D unclear. CDR3 protein: CASSYAETNTEAFF. For the CDR3, the DNA is TGTGCCAGCAGTTACGCAGAAACGAACACTGAAGCTTTCTTT.